The entry that follows covers one T cell receptor beta chain sequence. Antigen unknown. The data belong to a study of blood T cells in healthy people across ages. Together with a sample-barcoded 5' primer, a J-beta primer mix was included in a second PCR lasting about 6 to 12 cycles. Every single cDNA molecule received a tag from a template-switch adaptor with 12 random nucleotides. Sequencing yielded, for each sample, at least 3 million paired-end reads carrying CDR3. Via MiXCR, TCRdb re-called the 5' RACE reads, giving one row per CDR3 protein. The sample yields roughly 500,000 distinct CDR3 sequences, 25% to 30% seen once. Findings of the study overall: Donors of long life had a larger count of naive CD4+ cells and greater diversity than aged donors.

Unmatched junction bases numbered 4, after V lost 3 bases and J lost 7 bases. CDR1 is SGHTA and CDR2 is FQGNSA in the germline V gene. This CDR3 has 14 amino acids. The receptor was derived from a woman in her 70s in good health. Sequenced input: blood. The J gene is TRBJ2-1, the V gene TRBV7-2; 9 bases align to TRBD2. The chain's CDR3 is CASSLSSGANEQFF. CDR3 in DNA: TGTGCCAGCAGCTTGTCTAGCGGGGCGAATGAGCAGTTCTTC.